This TCR beta chain was documented in a study of shared clonotypes between healthy human individuals. Whole-study findings and limits: When compared with the clonotypes that were shared by all four sorted-subset donors, the non-shared clonotypes turned out to have lower generation probabilities.

The repertoire was sequenced with immunoSEQ multiplex PCR; TCRdb's copy has only in-frame clones and lacks some. The sample yields approximately 2.5 million clones, 85% to 95% seen once. Regarding this clone: Its cognate antigen is unknown.

This CDR3 spans 15 amino acids. The genes are TRBV21-1 and TRBJ2-7; the DNA was not compared with TRBD2, the D call given in the table. TRBV21-1 is shown as a pseudogene. Sequencing was done on a sample of naive CD4+ T cells sorted from blood. Subset here: CD45RA+ positively selected. The receptor was isolated from a young man in good health. Written as DNA, the CDR3 is TGTGCCAGCAGCATTAGCGGGGGTAAATCCTACGAGCAGTACTTC. It is translated as CASSISGGKSYEQYF.